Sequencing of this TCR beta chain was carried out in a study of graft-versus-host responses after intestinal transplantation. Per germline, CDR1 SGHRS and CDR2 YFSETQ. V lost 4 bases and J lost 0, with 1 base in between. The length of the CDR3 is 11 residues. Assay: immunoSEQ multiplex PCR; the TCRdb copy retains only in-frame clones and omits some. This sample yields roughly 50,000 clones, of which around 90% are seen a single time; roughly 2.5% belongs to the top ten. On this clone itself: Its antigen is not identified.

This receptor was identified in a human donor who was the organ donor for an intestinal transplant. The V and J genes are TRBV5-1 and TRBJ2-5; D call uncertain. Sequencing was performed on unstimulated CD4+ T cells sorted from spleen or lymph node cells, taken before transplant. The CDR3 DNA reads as TGCGCCAGCAGCGACCAAGAGACCCAGTACTTC. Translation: CASSDQETQYF.